The T cell receptor beta chain under discussion was sequenced for a study of identical twins. Study-level findings and limits: While abundant cord blood beta clonotypes carried fewer insertions, memory repertoires showed no such pattern. Models came in too low on out-of-frame TCR alpha sharing in monozygotic twins.

Template switching (which added a universal primer site) was used, and cDNA carried unique molecular identifiers. TCRdb used MiXCR to reprocess the 5' RACE reads, holding one entry per CDR3 protein. Here the sample spans 1.5 million or so distinct CDR3 sequences, under 35% being singletons. Trimming at V came to 0 bases and at J to 0 bases, leaving 5 bases not matched to a gene. The V gene's germline CDR1 is DFQATT and CDR2 SNEGSKA (reference sequence). The CDR3 sequence is 15 residues long. On this clonotype: Its target is unknown.

This TCR came from a newborn girl in good health. The chain uses TRBV20-1 and TRBJ2-7, with TRBD1 matching 7 bases. Sequencing was done on a sample of cord blood. The CDR3 loop reads CSARDSNRGSYEQYF. Written as DNA, the CDR3 is TGCAGTGCTAGAGATTCTAACAGGGGCTCCTACGAGCAGTACTTC.